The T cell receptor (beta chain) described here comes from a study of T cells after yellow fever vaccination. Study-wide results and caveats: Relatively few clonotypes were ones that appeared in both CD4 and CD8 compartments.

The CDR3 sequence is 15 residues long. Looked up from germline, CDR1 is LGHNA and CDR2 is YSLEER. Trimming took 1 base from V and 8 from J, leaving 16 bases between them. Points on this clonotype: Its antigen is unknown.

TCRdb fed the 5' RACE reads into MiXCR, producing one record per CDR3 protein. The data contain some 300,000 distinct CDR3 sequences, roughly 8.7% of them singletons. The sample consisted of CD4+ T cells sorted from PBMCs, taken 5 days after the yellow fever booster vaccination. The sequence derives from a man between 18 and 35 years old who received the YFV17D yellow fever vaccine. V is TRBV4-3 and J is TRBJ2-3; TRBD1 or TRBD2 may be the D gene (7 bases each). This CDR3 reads CASSQGGGGDGTQYF. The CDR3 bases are TGCGCCAGCAGCCAAGGGGGAGGGGGCGACGGTACGCAGTATTTT.